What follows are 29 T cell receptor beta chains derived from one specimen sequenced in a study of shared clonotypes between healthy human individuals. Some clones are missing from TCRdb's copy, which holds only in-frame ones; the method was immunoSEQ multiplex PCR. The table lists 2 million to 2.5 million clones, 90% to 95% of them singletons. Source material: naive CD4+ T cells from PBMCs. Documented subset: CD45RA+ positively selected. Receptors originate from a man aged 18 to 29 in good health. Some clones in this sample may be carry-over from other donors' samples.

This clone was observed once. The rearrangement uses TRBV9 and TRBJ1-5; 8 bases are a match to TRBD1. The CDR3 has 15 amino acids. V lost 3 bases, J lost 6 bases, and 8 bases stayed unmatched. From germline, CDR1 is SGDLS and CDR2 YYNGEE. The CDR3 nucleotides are TGTGCCAGCAGCGGGGGGCCAGGGGGCAGTCAGCCCCAGCATTTT. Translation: CASSGGPGGSQPQHF. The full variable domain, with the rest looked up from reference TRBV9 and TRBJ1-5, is DSGVTQTPKHLITATGQRVTLRCSPRSGDLSVYWYQQSLDQGLQFLIQYYNGEERAKGNILERFSAQQFPDLHSELNLSSLELGDSALYFCASSGGPGGSQPQHFGDGTRLSIL.

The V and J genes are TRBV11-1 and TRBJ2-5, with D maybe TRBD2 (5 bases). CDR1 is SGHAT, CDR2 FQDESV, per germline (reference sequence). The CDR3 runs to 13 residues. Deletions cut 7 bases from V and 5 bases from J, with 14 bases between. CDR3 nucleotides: TGTGCCAGCACCGCCAGCGGACGCGAGACCCAGTACTTC. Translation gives CASTASGRETQYF. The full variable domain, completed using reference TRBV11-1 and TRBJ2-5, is EAEVAQSPRYKITEKSQAVAFWCDPISGHATLYWYRQILGQGPELLVQFQDESVVDDSQLPKDRFSAERLKGVDSTLKIQPAELGDSAMYLCASTASGRETQYFGPGTRLLVL.

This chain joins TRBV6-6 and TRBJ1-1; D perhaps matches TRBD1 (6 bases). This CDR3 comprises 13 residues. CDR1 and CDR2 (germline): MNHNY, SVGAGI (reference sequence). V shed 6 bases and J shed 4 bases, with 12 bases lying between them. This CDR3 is CASSAGQTTEAFF. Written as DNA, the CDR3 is TGTGCCAGCAGCGCTGGACAGACCACTGAAGCTTTCTTT.

The CDR3 coding sequence is TGTGCCAGCAGCTTGGTCCATCAGGGGCTCCACGAGCAGTACTTC. Translated: CASSLVHQGLHEQYF. J is TRBJ2-7 and V is TRBV5-4; D is possibly TRBD1 (6 bases). CDR1 is SGHNT, CDR2 YYREEE, per germline (reference sequence). Deletions cut 0 bases from V and 5 bases from J, with 15 bases between. The CDR3 is 15 amino acids.

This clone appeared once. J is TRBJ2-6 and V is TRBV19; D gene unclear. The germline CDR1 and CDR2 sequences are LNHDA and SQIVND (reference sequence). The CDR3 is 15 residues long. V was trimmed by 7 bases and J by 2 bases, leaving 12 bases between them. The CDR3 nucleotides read TGTGCCAGTAAGGCAGGTTCGACTGGGGCCAACGTCCTGACTTTC. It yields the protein CASKAGSTGANVLTF.

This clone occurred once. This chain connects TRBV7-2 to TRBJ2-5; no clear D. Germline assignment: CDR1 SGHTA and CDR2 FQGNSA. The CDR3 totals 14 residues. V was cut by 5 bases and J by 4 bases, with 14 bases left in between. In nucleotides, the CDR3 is TGTGCCAGCAGCCGGCGAGGTGGTCGAGAGACCCAGTACTTC. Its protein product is CASSRRGGRETQYF.

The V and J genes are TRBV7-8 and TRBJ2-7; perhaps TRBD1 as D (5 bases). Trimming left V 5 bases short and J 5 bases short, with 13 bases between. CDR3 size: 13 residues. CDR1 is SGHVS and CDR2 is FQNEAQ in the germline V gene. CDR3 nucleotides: TGTGCCAGCAGCCCCGACAGAGCCCACGAGCAGTACTTC. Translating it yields CASSPDRAHEQYF.

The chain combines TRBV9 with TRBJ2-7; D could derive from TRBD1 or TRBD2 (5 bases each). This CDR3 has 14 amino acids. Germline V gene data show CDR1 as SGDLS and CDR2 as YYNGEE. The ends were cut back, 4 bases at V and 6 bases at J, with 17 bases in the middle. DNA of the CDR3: TGTGCCAGCAGCCCTACGAGGGGTCATCGCGAGCAGTACTTC. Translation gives CASSPTRGHREQYF.

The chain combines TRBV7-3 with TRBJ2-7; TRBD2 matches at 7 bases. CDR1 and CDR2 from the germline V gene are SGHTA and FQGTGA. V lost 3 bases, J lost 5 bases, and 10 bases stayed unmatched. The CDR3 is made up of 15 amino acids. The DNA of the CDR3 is TGTGCCAGCAGCTTCGGGGCGGGAGACCCCCACGAGCAGTACTTC. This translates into CASSFGAGDPHEQYF.

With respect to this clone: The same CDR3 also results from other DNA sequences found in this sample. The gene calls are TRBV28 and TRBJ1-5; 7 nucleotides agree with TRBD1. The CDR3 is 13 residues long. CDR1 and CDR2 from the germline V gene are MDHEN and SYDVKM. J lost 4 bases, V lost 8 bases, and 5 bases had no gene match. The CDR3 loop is CASRTGANQPQHF. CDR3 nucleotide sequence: TGTGCCAGCCGGACAGGAGCGAATCAGCCCCAGCATTTT.

The CDR3 nucleotides are TGTGCCAGCAGCTTAGGCATAGGGGTAAACAGGGCCGGGGAGCTGTTTTTT. This gives the protein CASSLGIGVNRAGELFF. The J gene is TRBJ2-2, the V gene TRBV11-3; TRBD1 is a possible D gene (6 bases). Trimming cost V 1 base and J 6 bases, with 18 bases left between them. The CDR3 loop spans 17 amino acids. Germline V gives CDR1 SGHNT, CDR2 YENEEA.

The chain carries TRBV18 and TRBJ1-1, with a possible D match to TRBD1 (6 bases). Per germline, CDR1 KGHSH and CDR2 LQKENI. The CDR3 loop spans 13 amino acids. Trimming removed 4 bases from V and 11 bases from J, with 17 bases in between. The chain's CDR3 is CASSQNRDFWAFF. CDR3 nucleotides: TGTGCCAGCTCACAGAACAGGGATTTTTGGGCTTTCTTT.

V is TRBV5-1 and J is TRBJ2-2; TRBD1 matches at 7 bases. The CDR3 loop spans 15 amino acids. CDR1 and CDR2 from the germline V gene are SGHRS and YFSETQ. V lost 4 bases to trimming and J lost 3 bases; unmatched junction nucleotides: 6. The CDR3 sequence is CASSQGQIYTGELFF. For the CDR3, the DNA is TGCGCCAGCAGCCAGGGACAGATATACACCGGGGAGCTGTTTTTT.

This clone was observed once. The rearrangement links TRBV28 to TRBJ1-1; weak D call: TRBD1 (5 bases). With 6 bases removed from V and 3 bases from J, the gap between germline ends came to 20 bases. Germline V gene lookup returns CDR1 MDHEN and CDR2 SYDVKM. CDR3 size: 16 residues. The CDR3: CASSFSYNDSDTEAFF. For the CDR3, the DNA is TGTGCCAGCAGCTTTTCCTATAACGACAGTGACACTGAAGCTTTCTTT.

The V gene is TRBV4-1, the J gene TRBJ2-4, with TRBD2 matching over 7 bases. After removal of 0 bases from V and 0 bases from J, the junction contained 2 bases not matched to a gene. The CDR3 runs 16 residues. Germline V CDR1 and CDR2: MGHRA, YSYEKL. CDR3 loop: CASSQEPSGAKNIQYF. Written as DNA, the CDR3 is TGCGCCAGCAGCCAAGAACCTAGCGGAGCCAAAAACATTCAGTACTTC.

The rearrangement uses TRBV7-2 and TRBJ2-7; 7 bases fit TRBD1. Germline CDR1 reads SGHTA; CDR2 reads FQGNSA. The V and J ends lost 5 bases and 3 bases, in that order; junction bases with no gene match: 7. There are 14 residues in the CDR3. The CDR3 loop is CASSPGTVIYEQYF. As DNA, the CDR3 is TGTGCCAGCAGCCCCGGGACAGTGATCTACGAGCAGTACTTC. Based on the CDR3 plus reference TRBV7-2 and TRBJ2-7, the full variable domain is GAGVSQSPSNKVTEKGKDVELRCDPISGHTALYWYRQSLGQGLEFLIYFQGNSAPDKSGLPSDRFSAERTGGSVSTLTIQRTQQEDSAVYLCASSPGTVIYEQYFGPGTRLTVT.

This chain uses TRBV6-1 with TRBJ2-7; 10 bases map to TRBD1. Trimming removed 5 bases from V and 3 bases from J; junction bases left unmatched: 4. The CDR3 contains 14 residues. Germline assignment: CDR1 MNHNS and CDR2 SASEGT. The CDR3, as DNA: TGTGCCAGCAGTCCCAGGACAGGGGGCTACGAGCAGTACTTC. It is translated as CASSPRTGGYEQYF.

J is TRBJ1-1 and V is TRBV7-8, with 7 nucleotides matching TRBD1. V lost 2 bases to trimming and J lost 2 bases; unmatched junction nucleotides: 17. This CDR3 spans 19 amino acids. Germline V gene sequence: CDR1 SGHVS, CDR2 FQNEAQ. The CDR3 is CASSLRVSRTGGLNTEAFF. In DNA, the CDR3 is TGTGCCAGCAGCTTACGCGTGAGTCGGACAGGCGGCCTTAACACTGAAGCTTTCTTT.

CDR3 amino acids: CASGRSLGTQYF. The CDR3 DNA is TGTGCCAGCGGTAGATCCCTGGGGACGCAGTATTTT. The gene calls are TRBV28 and TRBJ2-3; D remains ambiguous. Germline V gene sequence: CDR1 MDHEN, CDR2 SYDVKM. The CDR3 totals 12 residues. V was clipped by 8 bases and J by 9 bases, with 15 bases between them.

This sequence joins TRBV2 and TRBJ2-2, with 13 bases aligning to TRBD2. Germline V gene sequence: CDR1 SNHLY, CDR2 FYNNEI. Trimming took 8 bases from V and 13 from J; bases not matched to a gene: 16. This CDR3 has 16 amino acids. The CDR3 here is CASQQTSGRSGSGLFF. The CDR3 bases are TGTGCCAGCCAACAGACTAGCGGGAGGTCAGGGAGTGGGCTGTTTTTT. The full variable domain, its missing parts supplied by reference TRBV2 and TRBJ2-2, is EPEVTQTPSHQVTQMGQEVILRCVPISNHLYFYWYRQILGQKVEFLVSFYNNEISEKSEIFDDQFSVERPDGSNFTLKIRSTKLEDSAMYFCASQQTSGRSGSGLFFGEGSRLTVL.

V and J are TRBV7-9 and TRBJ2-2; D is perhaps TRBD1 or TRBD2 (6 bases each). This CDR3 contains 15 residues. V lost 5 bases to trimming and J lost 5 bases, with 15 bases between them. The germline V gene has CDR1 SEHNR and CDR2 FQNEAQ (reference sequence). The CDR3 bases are TGTGCCAGCAGCCCTATCCGAGGGGGGACCGGGGAGCTGTTTTTT. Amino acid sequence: CASSPIRGGTGELFF.

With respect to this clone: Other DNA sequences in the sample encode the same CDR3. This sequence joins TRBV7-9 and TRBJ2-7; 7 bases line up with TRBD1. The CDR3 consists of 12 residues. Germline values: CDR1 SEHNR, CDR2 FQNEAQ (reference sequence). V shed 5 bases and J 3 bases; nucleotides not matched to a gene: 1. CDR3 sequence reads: CASSRQGYEQYF. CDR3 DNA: TGTGCCAGCAGCAGACAGGGCTACGAGCAGTACTTC.

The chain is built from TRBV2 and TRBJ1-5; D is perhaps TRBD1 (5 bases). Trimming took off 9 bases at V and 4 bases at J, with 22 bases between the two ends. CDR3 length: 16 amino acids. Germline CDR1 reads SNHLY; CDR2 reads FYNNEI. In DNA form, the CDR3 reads TGTGCCAGTCGCTGGGCAGGGTCTGAATGGAATCAGCCCCAGCATTTT. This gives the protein CASRWAGSEWNQPQHF.

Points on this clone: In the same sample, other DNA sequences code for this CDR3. CDR3 DNA sequence: TGTGCCAGCAGTTTTAGGGACAGGGAACAGCCCCAGCATTTT. Its protein is CASSFRDREQPQHF. The chain joins TRBV27 to TRBJ1-5, with 9 bases identical to TRBD1. The CDR3 runs 14 residues. CDR1 MNHEY and CDR2 SMNVEV come from the germline V gene (reference sequence). V shed 3 bases and J 7 bases; nucleotides not matched to a gene: 4.

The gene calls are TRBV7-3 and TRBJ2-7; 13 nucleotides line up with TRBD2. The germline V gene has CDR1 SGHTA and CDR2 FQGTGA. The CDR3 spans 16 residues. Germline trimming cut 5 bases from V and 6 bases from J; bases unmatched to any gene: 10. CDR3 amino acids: CASSPGLAGVGREQYF. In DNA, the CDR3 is TGTGCCAGCAGCCCTGGACTAGCGGGAGTAGGGCGCGAGCAGTACTTC.

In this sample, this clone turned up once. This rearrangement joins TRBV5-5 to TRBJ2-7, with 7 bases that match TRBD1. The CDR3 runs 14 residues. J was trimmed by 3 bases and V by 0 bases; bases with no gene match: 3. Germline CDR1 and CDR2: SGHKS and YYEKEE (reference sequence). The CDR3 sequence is CASSLEGQLYEQYF. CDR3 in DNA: TGTGCCAGCAGCTTGGAGGGACAGCTCTACGAGCAGTACTTC.

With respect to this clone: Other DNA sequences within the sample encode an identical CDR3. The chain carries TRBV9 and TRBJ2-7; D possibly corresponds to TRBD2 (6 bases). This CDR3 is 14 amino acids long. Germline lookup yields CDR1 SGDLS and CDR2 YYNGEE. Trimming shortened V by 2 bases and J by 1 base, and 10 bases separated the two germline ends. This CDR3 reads CASSVGSGSYEQYF. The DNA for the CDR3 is TGTGCCAGCAGCGTGGGGAGCGGGTCCTACGAGCAGTACTTC.

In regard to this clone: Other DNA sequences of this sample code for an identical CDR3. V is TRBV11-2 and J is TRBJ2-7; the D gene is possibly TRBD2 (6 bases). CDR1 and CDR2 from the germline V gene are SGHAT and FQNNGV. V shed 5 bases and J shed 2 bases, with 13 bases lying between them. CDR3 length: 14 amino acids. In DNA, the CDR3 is TGTGCCAGCAGCCCCGGGACTGGAACCTACGAGCAGTACTTC. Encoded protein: CASSPGTGTYEQYF.

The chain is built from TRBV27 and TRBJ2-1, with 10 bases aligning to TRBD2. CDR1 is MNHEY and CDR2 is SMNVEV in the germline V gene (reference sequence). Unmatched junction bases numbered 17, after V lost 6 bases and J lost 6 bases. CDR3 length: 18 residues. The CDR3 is CASSRLVSGRSSGNEQFF. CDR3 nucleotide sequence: TGTGCCAGCAGCCGTCTTGTTAGCGGGAGGTCTTCAGGCAATGAGCAGTTCTTC.